The 4 T cell receptor beta chains given below trace back to one sample, sequenced in a study of T cells in tumors after PD-1 blockade. Here immunoSEQ multiplex PCR was the method, and the copy in TCRdb shows in-frame clones only, minus some. The table has approximately 59,000 clones, over 75% seen once. The sequencing used PBMCs, collected before anti-PD-1 treatment. The receptors here all came from a human donor with basal cell carcinoma.

The V call is TRBV6-5, the J call TRBJ2-5; 10 bases fit TRBD2. The CDR3 is 15 amino acids. The junction had 6 bases not matched to a gene; V was cut back by 6 bases and J by 2 bases. Germline assignment: CDR1 MNHEY and CDR2 SVGAGI. The CDR3 region has the DNA TGTGCCAGCAGCACACTAGCGGGGCTGCAAGAGACCCAGTACTTC. Protein: CASSTLAGLQETQYF.

V is TRBV19 and J is TRBJ2-3; D remains ambiguous. Per the germline V gene, CDR1 is LNHDA and CDR2 is SQIVND (reference sequence). The CDR3 length is 13 residues. Trimming left V 5 bases short and J 0 bases short, with 6 bases between. The CDR3: CASSDRSTDTQYF. The CDR3 DNA follows: TGTGCCAGTAGTGACCGAAGCACAGATACGCAGTATTTT.

The rearrangement uses TRBV2 and TRBJ2-5; 12 nucleotides agree with TRBD2. With V trimmed by 2 bases and J by 1 base, 5 bases remained unmatched. CDR1 is SNHLY, CDR2 FYNNEI, per germline. The CDR3 runs 17 residues. CDR3 DNA: TGTGCCAGCAGTGAAAGCGGGACTAGCGGGTTCCAAGAGACCCAGTACTTC. Encoded protein: CASSESGTSGFQETQYF.

The CDR3 loop reads CASSQLGGTYEQYF. The DNA for the CDR3 is TGTGCCAGCAGTCAACTGGGGGGAACCTACGAGCAGTACTTC. The V and J genes are TRBV6-6 and TRBJ2-5; possibly TRBD2 for D (6 bases). The J call is doubtful: the DNA matches TRBJ2-7 better. From germline, CDR1 is MNHNY and CDR2 SVGAGI (reference sequence). CDR3 length equals 14 residues.